This passage covers 8 T cell receptor beta chains from one sample sequenced in a study of spatial heterogeneity in lung cancer. Indicated time point: sample taken at primary tumor resection. TCRdb reprocessed the 5' RACE reads with MiXCR, giving one entry per CDR3 protein. The sample comprises 40,000 to 55,000 distinct CDR3 sequences, about 6.5% of which are singletons, and roughly two fifths rests with the top ten. Sample: PBMCs, taken at surgery. Receptors were obtained from a female donor with early-stage non-small cell lung cancer.

This clonotype was found once. CDR3 protein: CSAVEERTHTQYF. CDR3 coding DNA: TGCAGCGCCGTGGAGGAACGAACGCACACTCAGTACTTC. The chain joins TRBV29-1 to TRBJ2-4; tentative D call: TRBD2 (5 bases). This CDR3 has 13 residues. Germline lookup yields CDR1 SQVTM and CDR2 ANQGSEA. V shed 7 bases and J shed 12 bases, with 22 bases lying between them.

This clonotype was detected many times. The chain employs TRBV3-1 and TRBJ1-1, with TRBD1 as a possible D gene (6 bases). CDR3 length: 14 residues. Trimming left V 4 bases short and J 4 bases short, with 13 bases between. Germline V lookup: CDR1 LGHDT, CDR2 YNNKEL (reference sequence). CDR3 in DNA: TGTGCCAGCAGCCGCACCAGGGGTGGCACTGAAGCTTTCTTT. This translates into CASSRTRGGTEAFF.

This clonotype was picked up many times. This sequence joins TRBV5-5 and TRBJ1-4, with a weak D call TRBD1 (5 bases). V was trimmed by 4 bases and J by 8 bases, leaving 18 bases between them. The CDR3 sequence is 15 residues long. From germline, CDR1 is SGHKS and CDR2 YYEKEE (reference sequence). This CDR3 reads CASSQEGTGGEKLFF. In DNA form, the CDR3 reads TGTGCCAGCAGCCAAGAGGGGACCGGAGGGGAAAAACTGTTTTTT.

The chain combines TRBV6-2 or TRBV6-3 with TRBJ1-1; D unclear. Germline-derived CDR1 and CDR2 are MNHEY and SVGEGT. The germline V and J ends were trimmed by 7 bases and 3 bases, with 12 bases remaining between them. This CDR3 spans 13 amino acids. The chain's CDR3 is CASISIPYTEAFF. The CDR3 DNA reads as TGTGCCAGCATCTCTATCCCCTACACTGAAGCTTTCTTT.

This clonotype was found many times. The V call is TRBV2, the J call TRBJ2-5; D gene unclear. The CDR3 loop spans 13 amino acids. Per germline, CDR1 SNHLY and CDR2 FYNNEI. Trimming stripped 7 bases from V and 3 bases from J, with 12 bases between. CDR3 amino acids: CASTYLPEETQYF. In DNA, the CDR3 is TGTGCCAGCACGTATTTACCCGAAGAGACCCAGTACTTC.

In this sample, this clonotype turned up many times. The chain joins TRBV24-1 to TRBJ2-2, with 7 nucleotides matching TRBD1. Germline CDR1 and CDR2: KGHDR and SFDVKD. This CDR3 region has 15 residues. V gave up 7 bases and J gave up 4 bases; unmatched junction bases: 8. The CDR3 loop is CATRGRGLTTGELFF. CDR3 bases: TGTGCCACCAGGGGAAGGGGGCTGACCACCGGGGAGCTGTTTTTT.

The sample holds a few counts of this clonotype. V usage is TRBV7-2 and J usage is TRBJ2-4, with D perhaps TRBD1 or TRBD2 (6 bases each). The germline V and J ends were trimmed by 5 bases and 0 bases, with 14 bases remaining between them. The CDR3 covers 16 residues. The germline CDR1 and CDR2 sequences are SGHTA and FQGNSA. This chain's CDR3 is CASSPEGGLAKNIQYF. The CDR3 DNA is TGTGCCAGCAGCCCGGAGGGGGGTCTAGCCAAAAACATTCAGTACTTC.

In its sample, this clonotype was seen many times. The chain combines TRBV5-1 with TRBJ2-2; tentatively, D is TRBD1 or TRBD2 (5 bases each). Germline CDR1 and CDR2: SGHRS and YFSETQ. Trimming removed 7 bases from V and 6 bases from J, with 19 bases in between. The CDR3 length is 15 residues. The CDR3 is CASRSYRDPAGELFF. For the CDR3, the DNA is TGCGCCAGCCGATCTTACCGGGACCCCGCCGGGGAGCTGTTTTTT. Filled out from reference TRBV5-1 and TRBJ2-2, the complete variable domain reads KAGVTQTPRYLIKTRGQQVTLSCSPISGHRSVSWYQQTPGQGLQFLFEYFSETQRNKGNFPGRFSGRQFSNSRSEMNVSTLELGDSALYLCASRSYRDPAGELFFGEGSRLTVL.